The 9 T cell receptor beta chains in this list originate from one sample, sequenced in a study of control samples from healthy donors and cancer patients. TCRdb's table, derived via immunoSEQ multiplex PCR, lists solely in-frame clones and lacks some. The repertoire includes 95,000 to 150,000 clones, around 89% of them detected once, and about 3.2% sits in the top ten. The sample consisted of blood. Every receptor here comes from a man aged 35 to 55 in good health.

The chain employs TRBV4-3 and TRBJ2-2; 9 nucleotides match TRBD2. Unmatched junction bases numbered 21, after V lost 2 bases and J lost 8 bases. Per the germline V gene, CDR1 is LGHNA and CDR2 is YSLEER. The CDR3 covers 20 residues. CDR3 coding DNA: TGCGCCAGCAGCCAACGACACCGGACTAGCGATTACTGGAAGTTGGGGGAGCTGTTTTTT. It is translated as CASSQRHRTSDYWKLGELFF.

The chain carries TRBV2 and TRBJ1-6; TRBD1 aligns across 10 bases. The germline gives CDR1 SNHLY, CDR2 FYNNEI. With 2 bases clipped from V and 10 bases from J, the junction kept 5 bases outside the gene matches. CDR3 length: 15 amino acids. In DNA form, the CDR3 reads TGTGCCAGCAGTGAACAGGGACAGGGGTGGTCACCCCTCCACTTT. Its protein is CASSEQGQGWSPLHF.

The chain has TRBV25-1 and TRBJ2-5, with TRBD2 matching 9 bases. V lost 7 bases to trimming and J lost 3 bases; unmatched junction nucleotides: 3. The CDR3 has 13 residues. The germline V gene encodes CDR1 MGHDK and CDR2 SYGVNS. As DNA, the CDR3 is TGTGCCAGCACGGCGGGGGGGAAAGAGACCCAGTACTTC. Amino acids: CASTAGGKETQYF.

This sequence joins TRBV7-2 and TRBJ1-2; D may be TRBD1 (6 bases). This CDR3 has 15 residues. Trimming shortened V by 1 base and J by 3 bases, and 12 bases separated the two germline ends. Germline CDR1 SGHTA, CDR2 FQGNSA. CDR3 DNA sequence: TGTGCCAGCAGCTTAGGGGGGCGCAGGGACTATGGCTACACCTTC. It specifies CASSLGGRRDYGYTF.

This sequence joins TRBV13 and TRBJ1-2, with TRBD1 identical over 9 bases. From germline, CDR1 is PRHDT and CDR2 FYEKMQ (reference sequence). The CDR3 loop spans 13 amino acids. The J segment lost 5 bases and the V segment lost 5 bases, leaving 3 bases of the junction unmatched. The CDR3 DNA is TGTGCCAGCAGCCGACAGGGGGGGTATGGCTACACCTTC. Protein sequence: CASSRQGGYGYTF.

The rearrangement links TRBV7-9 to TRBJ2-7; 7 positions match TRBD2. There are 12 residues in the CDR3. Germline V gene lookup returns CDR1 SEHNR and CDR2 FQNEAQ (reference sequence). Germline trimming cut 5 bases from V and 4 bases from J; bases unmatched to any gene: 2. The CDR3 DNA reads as TGTGCCAGCAGCCAAGCGGGGTACGAGCAGTACTTC. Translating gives CASSQAGYEQYF.

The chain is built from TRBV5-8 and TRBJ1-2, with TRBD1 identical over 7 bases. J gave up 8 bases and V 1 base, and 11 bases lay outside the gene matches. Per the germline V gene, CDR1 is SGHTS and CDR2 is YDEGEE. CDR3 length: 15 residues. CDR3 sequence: CASSLLAGGNRGYTF. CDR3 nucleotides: TGTGCCAGCAGCTTGTTAGCAGGGGGTAATAGAGGCTACACCTTC.

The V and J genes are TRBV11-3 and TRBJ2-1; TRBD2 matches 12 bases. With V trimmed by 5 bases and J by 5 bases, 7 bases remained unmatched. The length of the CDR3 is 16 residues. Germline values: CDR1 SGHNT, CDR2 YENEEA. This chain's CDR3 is CASSPGGLAGNNEQFF. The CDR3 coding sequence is TGTGCCAGCAGCCCCGGGGGACTAGCGGGCAACAATGAGCAGTTCTTC. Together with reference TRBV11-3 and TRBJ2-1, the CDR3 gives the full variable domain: EAGVVQSPRYKIIEKKQPVAFWCNPISGHNTLYWYLQNLGQGPELLIRYENEEAVDDSQLPKDRFSAERLKGVDSTLKIQPAELGDSAVYLCASSPGGLAGNNEQFFGPGTRLTVL.

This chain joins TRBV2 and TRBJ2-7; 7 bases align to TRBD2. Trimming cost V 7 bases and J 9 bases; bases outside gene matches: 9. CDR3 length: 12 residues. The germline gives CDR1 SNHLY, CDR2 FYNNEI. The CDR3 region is CASMRDYGAQYF. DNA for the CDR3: TGTGCCAGCATGAGGGACTACGGTGCGCAGTACTTC.